This T cell receptor beta chain is drawn from a study of shared clonotypes between healthy human individuals. Study-wide points: Sequencing depth was predicted to influence how clonotypes are shared among donors. Genetic and exposure-history diversity was limited by the few donors.

The trim removed 2 bases at V and 6 bases at J, leaving 3 bases unmatched. The CDR3 has 15 residues. Germline V gives CDR1 SGHDT, CDR2 YYEEEE. A word on this clone: Antigen: not known.

Genomic DNA per cell subset filled all wells of several immunoSEQ plates. Repertoires were generated with immunoSEQ multiplex PCR, while TCRdb's copy carries only in-frame clones and drops some. The sample holds 450,000 to 650,000 clones, around 80% seen once. Sequenced input: PBMCs. This chain uses TRBV5-6 with TRBJ2-1, with TRBD2 identical over 12 bases. The origin of this receptor is a woman in her thirties or forties in good health. Some clones in this sample may be carry-over from other donors' samples. CDR3 sequence reads: CASSLGLAGLNEQFF. The CDR3 DNA reads TGTGCCAGCAGCTTAGGACTAGCGGGGCTCAATGAGCAGTTCTTC.